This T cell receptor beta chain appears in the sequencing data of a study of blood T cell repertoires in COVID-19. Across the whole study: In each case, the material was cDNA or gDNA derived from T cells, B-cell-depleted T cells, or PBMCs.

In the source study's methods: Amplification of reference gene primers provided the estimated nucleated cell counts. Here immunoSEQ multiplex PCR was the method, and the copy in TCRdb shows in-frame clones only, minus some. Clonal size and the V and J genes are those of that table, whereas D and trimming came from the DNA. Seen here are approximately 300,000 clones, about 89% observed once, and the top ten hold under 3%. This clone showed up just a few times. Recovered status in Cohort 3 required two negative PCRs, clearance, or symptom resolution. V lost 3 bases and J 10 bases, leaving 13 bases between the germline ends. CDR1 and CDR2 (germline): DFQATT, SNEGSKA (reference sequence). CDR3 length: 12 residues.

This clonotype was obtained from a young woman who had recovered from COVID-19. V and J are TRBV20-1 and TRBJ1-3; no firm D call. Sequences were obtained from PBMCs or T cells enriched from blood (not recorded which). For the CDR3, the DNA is TGCAGTGCTAGTCCCGGGGAATCAACCATATATTTT. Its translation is CSASPGESTIYF.